This T cell receptor (beta chain) was captured by sequencing in a study of blood T cell repertoires in COVID-19. TCRdb's copy holds only in-frame clones and misses some; the assay was immunoSEQ multiplex PCR. The sample has about 200,000 clones, around 75% seen once; the top ten hold under 7%. This clone was found a few times. V was shortened by 3 bases and J by 5 bases, with 11 bases between the two germline ends. Germline loops: CDR1 MNHNS, CDR2 SASEGT. This CDR3 is built from 14 residues. The receptor was derived from a woman in her thirties or forties with COVID-19, enrolled during active disease. The sequencing sample was made of peripheral blood. The genes are TRBV6-1 and TRBJ1-3; D perhaps matches TRBD1 (6 bases). CDR3 region: CASSEGHNRNTIYF. CDR3 DNA sequence: TGTGCCAGCAGTGAGGGACACAATAGAAACACCATATATTTT.